The clone carrying this TCR beta chain was seen at least ten times. Its antigen is unidentified. The data derive from a study of T-cell reconstitution after alpha-beta-depleted transplantation in children. A TCRbeta library incorporating unique molecular identifiers was prepared. TCRdb independently ran MiXCR on the PCR reads; one entry per CDR3 protein. The sample lists over 3,000 distinct CDR3 sequences; approximately 9% were seen once. Whole-study results and caveats: Roughly two months post-transplant, alpha-beta T cells reportedly originated from several hundred graft clones that had expanded. By one year post-transplant, T-cell counts and diversity largely arose from T cells that were newly produced. Surviving recipient T cells and thymic progenitors accounted for the high day-60 TCRbeta diversity observed in some patients.

The CDR3 has 14 residues. The V end lost 7 bases, the J end lost 1 base, and 13 bases lay between the germline ends. Germline assignment: CDR1 ENHRY and CDR2 SYGVKD. The clonotype comes from a male patient aged 2 to 9 who had a stem cell transplant for acute lymphoblastic leukemia, so the T cells may come from the graft donor. The material was PBMCs, mostly from graft donor cells, obtained 180 days after TCRalphabeta/CD19-depleted stem cell transplant. The J gene is TRBJ1-1, the V gene TRBV10-3; D unclear. CDR3 nucleotides: TGTGCCATCAAAGAAGCCGGAGAGAACACTGAAGCTTTCTTT. It encodes CAIKEAGENTEAFF.